This T cell receptor beta chain was obtained from a study of blood T cell repertoires in COVID-19. In the study overall: Whether acute or convalescent, the COVID-19 samples came from the United States, Italy and Spain. Nucleic acid was either cDNA or gDNA, and it came from T cells, B-cell-depleted T cells, or PBMCs.

The CDR3 covers 15 residues. V was cut by 3 bases and J by 7 bases, with 18 bases left in between. CDR1 and CDR2 (germline): MGHDK, SYGVNS. As originally analysed: Amplification of reference gene primers was used by the study to estimate nucleated cell counts. Some clones are missing from TCRdb's copy, which holds only in-frame ones; the method was immunoSEQ multiplex PCR. Clone size and V and J calls were adopted from that table, with D and trimming inferred from the DNA. Of about 110,000 clones listed, roughly 84% are singletons. The clonotype comes from a human donor in a cohort sampled during active COVID-19. The source material was peripheral blood. This chain uses TRBV25-1 with TRBJ1-2; D is unresolved. CDR3 in amino acids: CASSDGADGEGGYTF. For the CDR3, the DNA is TGTGCCAGCAGTGATGGTGCGGACGGTGAGGGTGGCTACACCTTC.